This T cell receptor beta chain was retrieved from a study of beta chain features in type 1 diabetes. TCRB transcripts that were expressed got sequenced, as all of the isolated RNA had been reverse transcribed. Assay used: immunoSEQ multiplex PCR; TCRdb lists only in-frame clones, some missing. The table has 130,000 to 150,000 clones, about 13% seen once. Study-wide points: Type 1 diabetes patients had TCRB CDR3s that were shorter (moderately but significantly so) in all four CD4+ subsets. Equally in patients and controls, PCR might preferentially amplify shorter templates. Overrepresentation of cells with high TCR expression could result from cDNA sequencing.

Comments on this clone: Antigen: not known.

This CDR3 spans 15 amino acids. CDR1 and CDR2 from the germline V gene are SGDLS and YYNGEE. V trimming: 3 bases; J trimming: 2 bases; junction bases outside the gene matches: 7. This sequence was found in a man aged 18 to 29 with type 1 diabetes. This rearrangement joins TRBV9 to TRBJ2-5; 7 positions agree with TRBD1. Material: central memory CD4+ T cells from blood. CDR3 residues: CASSERGTVQETQYF. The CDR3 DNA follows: TGTGCCAGCAGCGAAAGAGGGACAGTTCAAGAGACCCAGTACTTC.